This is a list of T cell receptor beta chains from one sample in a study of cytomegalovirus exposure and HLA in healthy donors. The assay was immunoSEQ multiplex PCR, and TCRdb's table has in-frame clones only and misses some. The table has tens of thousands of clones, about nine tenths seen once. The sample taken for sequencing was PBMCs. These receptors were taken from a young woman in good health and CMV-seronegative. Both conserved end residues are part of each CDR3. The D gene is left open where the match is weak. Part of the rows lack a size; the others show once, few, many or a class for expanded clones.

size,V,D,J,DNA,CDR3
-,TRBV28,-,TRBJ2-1,TGTGCCAGCAGAGCGAACCAACGCTCCTACAATGAGCAGTTCTTC,CASRANQRSYNEQFF
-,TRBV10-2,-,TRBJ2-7,TGCGCCAGCAGTGGAACATCCTACGAGCAGTACTTC,CASSGTSYEQYF
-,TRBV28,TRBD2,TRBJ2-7,TGTGCCAGCAGTACCGGACTAGCGGGAGGGCCGGTATACGAGCAGTACTTC,CASSTGLAGGPVYEQYF
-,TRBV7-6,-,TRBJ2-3,TGTGCCAGCAGGCGGGACTTAAACACAGATACGCAGTATTTT,CASRRDLNTDTQYF
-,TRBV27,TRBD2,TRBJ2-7,TGTGCCAGCAGCGGACCGGGACTATTAAACTACGAGCAGTACTTC,CASSGPGLLNYEQYF
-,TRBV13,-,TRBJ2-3,TGTGCCAGCAGCCCCTGGCCGGGAGATTTGGATACGCAGTATTTT,CASSPWPGDLDTQYF
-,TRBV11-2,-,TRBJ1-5,TGTGCCAGCAGCTTAGAGGGGAGTTTCGGCAATCAGCCCCAGCATTTT,CASSLEGSFGNQPQHF
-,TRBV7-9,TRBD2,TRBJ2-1,TGTGCCAGCAGCTTTACCCCGGGACTATCAAAACAGGAGCAGTTCTTC,CASSFTPGLSKQEQFF
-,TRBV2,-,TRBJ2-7,TGTGCCAGCATAGACAGGAGATACGAGCAGTACTTC,CASIDRRYEQYF
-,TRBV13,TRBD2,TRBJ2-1,TGTGCCAGCAGCGCCCGGGCTAGCGGGCACGCTTATGAGCAGTTCTTC,CASSARASGHAYEQFF
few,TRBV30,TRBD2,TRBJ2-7,TGTGCCTGGAGTGTGGGACTAGCGGGATTCGAGCAGTACTTC,CAWSVGLAGFEQYF
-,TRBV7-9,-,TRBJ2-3,TGTGCCAGCAGTCCCGGGACAATCAGCACAGATACGCAGTATTTT,CASSPGTISTDTQYF
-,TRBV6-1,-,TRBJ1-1,TGTGCGCTATCAAGGGGTGCGAACACTGAAGCTTTCTTT,CALSRGANTEAFF
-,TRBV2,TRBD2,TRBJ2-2,TGTGCCAGCAGTGTTGCGGGAGACGCCGGGGAGCTGTTTTTT,CASSVAGDAGELFF
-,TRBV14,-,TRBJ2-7,TGTGCCAGCAGCCAAGCCCTAGGCGGGGAGTACTTC,CASSQALGGEYF
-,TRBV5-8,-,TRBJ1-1,TGTGCCAGCAGCAAGGGGATTTTGGATATGAACACTGAAGCTTTCTTT,CASSKGILDMNTEAFF
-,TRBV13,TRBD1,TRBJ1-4,TGTGCCAGCAGCTCACTAGGACAGGGGGGGAAAAAAAATGAAAAACTGTTTTTT,CASSSLGQGGKKNEKLFF
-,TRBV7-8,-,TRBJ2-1,TGTGCCAGCAGCTCCCCCCGGCTAGCTTCCTACAATGAGCAGTTCTTC,CASSSPRLASYNEQFF
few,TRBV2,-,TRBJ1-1,TGTGCCAGCACCCAGGGGAGGGGGTCTGAAGCTTTCTTT,CASTQGRGSEAFF
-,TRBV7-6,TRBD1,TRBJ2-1,TGTGCCAGCAGCGCTACAGGGGAAACCTACAATGAGCAGTTCTTC,CASSATGETYNEQFF
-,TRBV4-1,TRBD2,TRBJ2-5,TGCGCCAGCAGGACTAGCGGGGCCGACTCGGGGACCCAGTACTTC,CASRTSGADSGTQYF
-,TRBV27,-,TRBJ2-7,TGTGCCAGCAGCCGTGTACAGGGCGCAGGAGACCTCTATTCCTACGAGCAGTACTTC,CASSRVQGAGDLYSYEQYF
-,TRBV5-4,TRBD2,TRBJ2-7,TGTGCCAGCAGCTTGGGGGGGACTAGCGGGAGGGCCTCCGAGCAGTACTTC,CASSLGGTSGRASEQYF
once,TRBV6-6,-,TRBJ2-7,TGTGCCAGCAGTTACAGGGGCGAGGATTACGAGCAGTACTTC,CASSYRGEDYEQYF
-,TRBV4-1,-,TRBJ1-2,TGCGCCAGCAGCCAAGGCTCGGTTGTAGCCAGGGGCCCACAATTTAACTATGGCTACACCTTC,CASSQGSVVARGPQFNYGYTF
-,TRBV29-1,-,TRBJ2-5,TGCAGCGCCCCATTCGCGGGGCCCCAAGAGACCCAGTACTTC,CSAPFAGPQETQYF
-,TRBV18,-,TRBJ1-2,TGTGCCAGCTCCCCGGGAAATGGTTATGGCTACACCTTC,CASSPGNGYGYTF
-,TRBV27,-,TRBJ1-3,-,CASSTSGFSGNTIYF
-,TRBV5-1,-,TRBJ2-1,TGCGCCAGCAGCTTGGCGGGATCTCTAGGGTTCTTC,CASSLAGSLGFF
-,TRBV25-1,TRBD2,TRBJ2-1,TGTGCCAGCATGCCGGGACTAGCAAGATACAATGAGCAGTTCTTC,CASMPGLARYNEQFF
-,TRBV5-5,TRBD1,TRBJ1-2,TGTGCCAGCAGCTCTAGCCCCGGGACAGACTATGGCTACACCTTC,CASSSSPGTDYGYTF
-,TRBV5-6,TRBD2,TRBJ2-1,TGTGCCAGCCACCTAGCGGGAGGAGTGAATGAGCAGTTCTTC,CASHLAGGVNEQFF
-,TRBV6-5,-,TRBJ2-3,TGTGCCAGCAGCTACACCGGGACTCCCACCGATACGCAGTATTTT,CASSYTGTPTDTQYF
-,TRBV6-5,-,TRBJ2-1,TGTGCCAGCAGCATGACAGGCCCCGTTTACAATGAGCAGTTCTTC,CASSMTGPVYNEQFF
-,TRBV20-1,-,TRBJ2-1,TGCAGTGCTTGGCGGGACAATGAGCAGTTCTTC,CSAWRDNEQFF
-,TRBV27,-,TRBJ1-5,TGTGCCAGCAGTCACACAGGGAATCAGCCCCAGCATTTT,CASSHTGNQPQHF
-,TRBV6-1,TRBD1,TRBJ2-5,TGTGCCAGCAGTGGAGACAGGGTCCAAGAGACCCAGTACTTC,CASSGDRVQETQYF
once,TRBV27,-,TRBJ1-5,TGTGCCAGCAGTTTATCCAGGGCTGCTCAGCCCCAGCATTTT,CASSLSRAAQPQHF
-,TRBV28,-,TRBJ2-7,TGTGCCAGCAGTTTTTCTGGCGGGACTTACGAGCAGTACTTC,CASSFSGGTYEQYF
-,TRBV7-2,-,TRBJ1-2,TGTGCCAGCAGCTTAGACAGTAACTATGGCTACACCTTC,CASSLDSNYGYTF
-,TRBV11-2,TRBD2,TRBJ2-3,TGTGCCAGCAGCTTAATTCCGGCTAGCGGGATTAGCACAGATACGCAGTATTTT,CASSLIPASGISTDTQYF
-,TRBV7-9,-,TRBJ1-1,TGTGCCAGCAGCCCCTACAACACTGAAGCTTTCTTT,CASSPYNTEAFF